This TCR beta chain emerged from a study of long-term antiretroviral therapy in people with HIV. In regard to this clone: Its antigen is undetermined.

Study-level findings and limits: Repertoire composition at all time points was dominated by clones that had expanded before ART.

Trimming removed 3 bases from V and 7 bases from J, with 16 bases in between. CDR3 length: 14 amino acids. The germline gives CDR1 SGHKS, CDR2 YYEKEE (reference sequence). Run at survey level, the immunoSEQ assay was version v3.0. Assay used: immunoSEQ multiplex PCR; TCRdb lists only in-frame clones, some missing. This table holds around 31,000 clones, approximately 85% found once. The source is a man younger than 35 with HIV. This rearrangement joins TRBV5-5 to TRBJ1-1; D is unclear. Material: unsorted PBMCs, obtained 0.8 years before starting antiretroviral therapy. The CDR3 is CASSCLREFDEAFF. CDR3 in DNA: TGTGCCAGCAGCTGCTTAAGGGAGTTTGATGAAGCTTTCTTT.